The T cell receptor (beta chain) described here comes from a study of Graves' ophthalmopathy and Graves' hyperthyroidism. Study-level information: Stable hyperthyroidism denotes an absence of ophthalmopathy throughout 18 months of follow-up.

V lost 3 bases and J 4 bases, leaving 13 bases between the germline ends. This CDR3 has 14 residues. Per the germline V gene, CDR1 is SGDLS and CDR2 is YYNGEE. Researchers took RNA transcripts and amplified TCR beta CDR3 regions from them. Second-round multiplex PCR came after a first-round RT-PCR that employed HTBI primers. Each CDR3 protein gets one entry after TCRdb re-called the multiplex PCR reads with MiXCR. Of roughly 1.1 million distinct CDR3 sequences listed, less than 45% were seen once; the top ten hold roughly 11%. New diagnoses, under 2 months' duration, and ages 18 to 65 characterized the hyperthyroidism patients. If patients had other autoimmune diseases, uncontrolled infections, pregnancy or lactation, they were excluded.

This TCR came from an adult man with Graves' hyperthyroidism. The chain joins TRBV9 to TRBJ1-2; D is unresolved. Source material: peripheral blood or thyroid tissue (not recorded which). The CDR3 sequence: CASSAKGRVYGYTF. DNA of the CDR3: TGTGCCAGCAGCGCTAAGGGTCGTGTCTATGGCTACACCTTC. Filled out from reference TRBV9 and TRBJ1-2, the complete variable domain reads DSGVTQTPKHLITATGQRVTLRCSPRSGDLSVYWYQQSLDQGLQFLIQYYNGEERAKGNILERFSAQQFPDLHSELNLSSLELGDSALYFCASSAKGRVYGYTFGSGTRLTVV.